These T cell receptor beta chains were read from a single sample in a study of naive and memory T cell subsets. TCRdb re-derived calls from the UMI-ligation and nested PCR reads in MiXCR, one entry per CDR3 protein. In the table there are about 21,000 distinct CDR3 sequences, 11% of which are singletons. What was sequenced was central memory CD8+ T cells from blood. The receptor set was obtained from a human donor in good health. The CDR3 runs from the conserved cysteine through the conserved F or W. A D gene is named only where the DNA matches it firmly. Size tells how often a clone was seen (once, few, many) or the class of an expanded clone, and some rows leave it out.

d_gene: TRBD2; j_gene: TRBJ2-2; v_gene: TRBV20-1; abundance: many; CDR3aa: CSVKAGGDTGELFF; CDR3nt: TGCAGTGTTAAAGCGGGAGGGGACACCGGGGAGCTGTTTTTT
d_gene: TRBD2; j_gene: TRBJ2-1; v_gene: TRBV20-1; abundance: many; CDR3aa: CSARDLAGGHNEQFF; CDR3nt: TGCAGTGCTAGAGATCTAGCGGGAGGGCACAATGAGCAGTTCTTC
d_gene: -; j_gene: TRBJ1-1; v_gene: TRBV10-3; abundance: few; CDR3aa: CAISQGGATEAFF; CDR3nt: TGTGCCATCAGTCAGGGTGGTGCAACTGAAGCTTTCTTT
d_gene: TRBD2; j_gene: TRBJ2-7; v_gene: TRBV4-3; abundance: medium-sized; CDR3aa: CASSQDGTSGRRGEQYF; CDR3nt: TGCGCCAGCAGCCAAGACGGGACTAGCGGGAGACGGGGGGAGCAGTACTTC
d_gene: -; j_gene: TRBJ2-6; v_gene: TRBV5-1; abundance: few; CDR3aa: CASSWAQDGAGANVLTF; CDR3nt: TGCGCCAGCAGCTGGGCCCAGGACGGGGCTGGGGCCAACGTCCTGACTTTC
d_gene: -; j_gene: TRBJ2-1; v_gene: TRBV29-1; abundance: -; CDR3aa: CSVERDEQFF; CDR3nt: TGCAGCGTTGAAAGGGATGAGCAGTTCTTC
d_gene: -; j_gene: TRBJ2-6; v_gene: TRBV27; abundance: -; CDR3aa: CASSRQGGSGANVLTF; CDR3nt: TGTGCCAGCAGTCGCCAGGGGGGCTCTGGGGCCAACGTCCTGACTTTC
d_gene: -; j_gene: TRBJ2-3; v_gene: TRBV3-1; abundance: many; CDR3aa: CASSQDRGESTDTQYF; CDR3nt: TGTGCCAGCAGCCAAGATAGGGGCGAATCAACAGATACGCAGTATTTT
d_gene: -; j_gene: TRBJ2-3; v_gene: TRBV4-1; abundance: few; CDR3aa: CASSRDLGDTQYF; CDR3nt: TGCGCCAGCAGCCGTGATCTAGGGGATACGCAGTATTTT
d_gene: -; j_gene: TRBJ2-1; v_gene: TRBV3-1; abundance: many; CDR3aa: CASSQARGFFEQFF; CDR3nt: TGTGCCAGCAGCCAAGCTAGAGGATTCTTTGAGCAGTTCTTC
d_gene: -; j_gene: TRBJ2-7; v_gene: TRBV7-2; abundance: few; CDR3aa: CASSDEQGSLGF; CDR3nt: TGTGCCAGCAGCGACGAACAGGGATCGCTAGGCTTC
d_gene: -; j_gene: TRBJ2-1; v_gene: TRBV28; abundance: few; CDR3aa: CASSPRSDYNEQFF; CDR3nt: TGTGCCAGCAGTCCCCGTTCTGACTACAATGAGCAGTTCTTC
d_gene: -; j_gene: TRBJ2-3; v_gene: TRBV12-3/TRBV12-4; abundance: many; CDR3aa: CASSLAANTDTQYF; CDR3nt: TGTGCCAGCAGTTTAGCGGCCAACACAGATACGCAGTATTTT
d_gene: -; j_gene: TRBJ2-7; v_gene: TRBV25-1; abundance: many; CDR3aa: CASSGQGRASLYEQYF; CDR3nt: TGTGCCAGCAGTGGCCAAGGCCGGGCCTCACTCTACGAGCAGTACTTC
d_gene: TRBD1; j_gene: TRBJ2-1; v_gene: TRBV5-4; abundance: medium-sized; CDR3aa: CASSSSGTGVINEQFF; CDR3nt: TGTGCCAGCAGTAGTTCCGGGACAGGGGTTATCAATGAGCAGTTCTTC
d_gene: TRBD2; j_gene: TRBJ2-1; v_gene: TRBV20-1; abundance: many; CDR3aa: CSARGPGLAGSEQFF; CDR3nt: TGCAGTGCTAGAGGCCCCGGACTAGCGGGGAGTGAGCAGTTCTTC
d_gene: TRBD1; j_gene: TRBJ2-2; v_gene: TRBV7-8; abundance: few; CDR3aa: CASSLAPGTANTGELFF; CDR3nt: TGTGCCAGCAGCTTAGCCCCCGGGACAGCGAACACCGGGGAGCTGTTTTTT
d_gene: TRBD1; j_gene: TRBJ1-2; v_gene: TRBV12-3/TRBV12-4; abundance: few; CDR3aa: CASTTGTALSNYGYTF; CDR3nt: TGTGCCAGCACCACGGGGACAGCCCTCTCTAACTATGGCTACACCTTC
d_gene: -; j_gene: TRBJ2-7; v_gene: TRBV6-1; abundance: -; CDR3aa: CASSVLNFYEQYF; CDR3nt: TGTGCCAGCAGCGTATTGAATTTCTACGAGCAGTACTTC
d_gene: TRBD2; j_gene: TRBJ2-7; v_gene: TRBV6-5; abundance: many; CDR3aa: CASSYSNSLAGAEQYF; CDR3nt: TGTGCCAGCAGTTACTCGAATTCCCTAGCGGGAGCCGAGCAGTACTTC
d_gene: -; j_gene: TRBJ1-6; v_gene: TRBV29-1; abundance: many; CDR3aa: CSAHWAGELHF; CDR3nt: TGCAGCGCTCATTGGGCCGGGGAACTCCACTTT
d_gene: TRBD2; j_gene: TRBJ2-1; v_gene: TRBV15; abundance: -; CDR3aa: CATSRGFTSGATFGDEQFF; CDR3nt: TGTGCCACCAGCAGAGGCTTTACTAGCGGAGCAACCTTTGGGGATGAGCAGTTCTTC
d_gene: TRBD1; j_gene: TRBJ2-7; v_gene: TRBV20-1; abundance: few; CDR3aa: CSAYNDRDSTYEQYF; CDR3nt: TGCAGTGCTTACAACGATAGGGACAGTACCTACGAGCAGTACTTC
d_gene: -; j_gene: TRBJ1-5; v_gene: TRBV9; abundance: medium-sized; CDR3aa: CASSVSDSSKPQHF; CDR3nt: TGTGCCAGCAGCGTATCGGACAGTTCTAAGCCCCAGCATTTT
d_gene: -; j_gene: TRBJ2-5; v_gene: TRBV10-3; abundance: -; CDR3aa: CAIRTPSRDRQETQYF; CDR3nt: TGTGCCATCAGGACCCCCTCGCGGGATCGACAAGAGACCCAGTACTTC
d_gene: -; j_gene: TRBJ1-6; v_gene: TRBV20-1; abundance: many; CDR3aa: CSARVRTAPYNSPLHF; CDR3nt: TGCAGTGCTAGAGTTCGAACAGCGCCCTATAATTCACCCCTCCACTTT
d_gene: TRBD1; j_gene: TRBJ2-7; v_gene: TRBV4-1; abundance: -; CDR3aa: CASSQDTGQGMYEQYF; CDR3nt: TGCGCCAGCAGCCAAGATACAGGACAGGGAATGTACGAGCAGTACTTC
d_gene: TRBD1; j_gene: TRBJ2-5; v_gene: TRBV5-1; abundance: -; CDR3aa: CASSSTGVGTWDETQYF; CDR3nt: TGCGCCAGCAGCTCGACAGGGGTTGGGACTTGGGATGAGACCCAGTACTTC
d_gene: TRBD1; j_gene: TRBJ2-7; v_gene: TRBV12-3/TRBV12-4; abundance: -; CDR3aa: CASTLWDSLYEQYF; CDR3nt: TGTGCCAGCACCCTATGGGACAGCCTATACGAGCAGTACTTC
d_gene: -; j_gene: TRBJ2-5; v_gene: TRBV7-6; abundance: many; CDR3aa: CASSLASGVEGKWWETQYF; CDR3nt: TGTGCCAGCAGCTTAGCGTCGGGAGTAGAGGGGAAATGGTGGGAGACCCAGTACTTC